This T cell receptor (beta chain) was obtained from a study of blood T cell repertoires in COVID-19. Study at large: Both acute and convalescent COVID-19 samples were obtained from the United States, Italy and Spain. Sources were T cells, B-cell-depleted T cells, or PBMCs; the material itself was cDNA or gDNA.

V was cut by 1 base and J by 3 bases, with 10 bases left in between. Germline lookup yields CDR1 SGHKS and CDR2 YYEKEE (reference sequence). This CDR3 comprises 15 residues. In the authors' workflow: Researchers report that nucleated cell counts were estimated from reference gene primer amplification. Sequencing was performed with immunoSEQ multiplex PCR; in TCRdb, only in-frame clones are kept and a portion is missing. V and J calls and clone size come straight from that table; D and trimming were deduced from the DNA. The sample lists 55,000 to 75,000 clones; around 77% were seen once. This clone occurred a few times.

V and J are TRBV5-5 and TRBJ2-2, with a possible D match to TRBD2 (6 bases). Sequenced input: peripheral blood. The receptor comes from a human donor in a cohort sampled during active COVID-19. CDR3 coding DNA: TGTGCCAGCAGCTTGTTTCCGGGAGACACCGGGGAGCTGTTTTTT. Translated: CASSLFPGDTGELFF.